The sequence of this T cell receptor (beta chain) was determined in a study of a mutant IDH1 vaccine in newly diagnosed glioma. Across the whole study: Eight vaccinations reached patients in weeks 1, 3, 5, 7, 11, 15, 19 and 23. The initiation of vaccination occurred 4-6 weeks after radiotherapy alone, or with temozolomide cycles. The treated population exhibited a male proportion of roughly 60%, a female proportion of roughly 40%, and a mean age of about 39 years.

Worth noting for this clone: Its antigen is as yet unknown.

The germline V gene encodes CDR1 SEHNR and CDR2 FQNEAQ (reference sequence). The length of the CDR3 is 15 residues. Trimming removed 4 bases from V and 6 bases from J, with 15 bases in between. Assay used: immunoSEQ multiplex PCR; TCRdb lists only in-frame clones, some missing. The sample lists some 60,000 clones; less than 85% were seen once. Stated time point: week 11, during vaccination. Vaccine doses each comprised 300 ug of mutant IDH1 20-mer peptide, with topical imiquimod. Donors' newly diagnosed IDH1-mutant WHO grade 3 or 4 astrocytomas lacked nuclear ATRX. The chain joins TRBV7-9 to TRBJ2-2; maybe TRBD1 (6 bases). The material sequenced was PBMCs, taken from a glioma patient whose treatment included an IDH1 peptide vaccine. This TCR was sampled from a man under 40 with glioma. The CDR3 loop is CASSSAGQWSGELFF. CDR3 bases: TGTGCCAGCAGCTCAGCAGGACAGTGGTCCGGGGAGCTGTTTTTT.